The 21 T cell receptor beta chains given below trace back to one sample, sequenced in a study of CD8 T cells in Susac syndrome. Reverse transcription of 0.5 to 1 ug RNA was performed with random hexamers. TCRdb redid the calling of the immunoSEQ multiplex PCR reads with MiXCR, one entry per CDR3 protein. The sample contains approximately 300,000 distinct CDR3 sequences, 75% to 85% of which appear only once. Material: CD8+ T cells from PBMCs. These receptors came from a human donor with multiple sclerosis.

V is TRBV7-9 and J is TRBJ2-5, with 9 bases aligning to TRBD2. Germline V gene lookup returns CDR1 SEHNR and CDR2 FQNEAQ (reference sequence). This CDR3 spans 14 amino acids. V lost 5 bases and J lost 4; bases outside the gene matches: 5. This chain's CDR3 is CASSATLAGETQYF. The CDR3 DNA reads TGTGCCAGCAGCGCTACACTAGCGGGAGAGACCCAGTACTTC.

The CDR3 nucleotides read TGCGCCAGCAGCCAAATCCCTGGACAGGGATCTTCTAAAAACATTCAGTACTTC. Translation: CASSQIPGQGSSKNIQYF. The chain links TRBV4-1 to TRBJ2-4; TRBD1 matches 8 bases. In germline, CDR1 is MGHRA, CDR2 YSYEKL. This CDR3 is 18 amino acids long. The V gene end was trimmed by 2 bases and the J gene end by 4 bases; junction bases not matched to a gene: 13.

The chain has TRBV30 and TRBJ2-7; D possibly corresponds to TRBD1 (6 bases). Per the germline V gene, CDR1 is GTSNPN and CDR2 is SVGIG (reference sequence). The CDR3 has 14 amino acids. Trimming stripped 2 bases from V and 0 bases from J, with 11 bases between. CDR3 sequence: CAWSPGVGSYEQYF. For the CDR3, the DNA is TGTGCCTGGAGTCCAGGGGTAGGCTCCTACGAGCAGTACTTC.

This chain joins TRBV20-1 and TRBJ2-1; D possibly uses TRBD1 or TRBD2 (5 bases each). This CDR3 has 17 amino acids. Germline V lookup: CDR1 DFQATT, CDR2 SNEGSKA (reference sequence). V shed 0 bases and J shed 4 bases, with 19 bases lying between them. This chain's CDR3 is CSARDINSADTYNEQFF. CDR3 DNA sequence: TGCAGTGCTAGAGATATAAACTCAGCGGACACTTACAATGAGCAGTTCTTC.

DNA for the CDR3: TGTGCCAGCAGCCAAGAATTAATGTGGCAGTGCACAGATACGCAGTATTTT. Protein sequence: CASSQELMWQCTDTQYF. The V gene is TRBV14, the J gene TRBJ2-3; D gene ambiguous. V dropped 0 bases and J dropped 1 base, with 14 bases sitting between them. Germline V gene lookup returns CDR1 SGHDN and CDR2 FVKESK. The CDR3 is 17 residues long.

The V call is TRBV7-9, the J call TRBJ1-1, with a possible D match to TRBD1 (5 bases). The CDR3 has 13 residues. The germline V gene has CDR1 SEHNR and CDR2 FQNEAQ (reference sequence). The germline V and J ends were trimmed by 2 bases and 7 bases, with 11 bases remaining between them. The CDR3, as DNA: TGTGCCAGCAGCTTAATTGGGGGGGATGAAGCTTTCTTT. Its translation: CASSLIGGDEAFF.

The sample holds a few counts of this clonotype. This chain connects TRBV6-5 to TRBJ1-1, with unresolved D. This CDR3 spans 14 amino acids. V shed 0 bases and J shed 5 bases, with 10 bases lying between them. CDR1 and CDR2 (germline): MNHEY, SVGAGI. CDR3 DNA: TGTGCCAGCAGTTACTCATCGGGTAGGACTGAAGCTTTCTTT. This encodes CASSYSSGRTEAFF.

This rearrangement joins TRBV20-1 to TRBJ2-5, with 8 nucleotides matching TRBD2. From germline, CDR1 is DFQATT and CDR2 SNEGSKA (reference sequence). The V and J ends lost 0 bases and 0 bases, in that order; junction bases with no gene match: 9. The CDR3 spans 17 residues. In DNA form, the CDR3 reads TGCAGTGCTAGAGATTACGGAGGACTAGCATACCAAGAGACCCAGTACTTC. Encoded protein: CSARDYGGLAYQETQYF.

The chain carries TRBV5-4 and TRBJ2-1, with 7 bases aligning to TRBD2. With V trimmed by 2 bases and J by 8 bases, 10 bases remained unmatched. The germline gives CDR1 SGHNT, CDR2 YYREEE (reference sequence). The CDR3 covers 15 residues. CDR3 sequence: CASSFTRGSVHEQFF. CDR3 sequence (DNA): TGTGCCAGCAGCTTTACGCGCGGGAGCGTCCATGAGCAGTTCTTC.

The chain links TRBV27 to TRBJ2-7, with TRBD2 as a possible D gene (5 bases). Trimming removed 3 bases from V and 3 bases from J, with 15 bases in between. The CDR3 length is 15 residues. Germline lookup yields CDR1 MNHEY and CDR2 SMNVEV (reference sequence). As DNA, the CDR3 is TGTGCCAGCAGTTTCCGGGGTTTATCCCTCTACGAGCAGTACTTC. Its protein is CASSFRGLSLYEQYF.

The chain uses TRBV12-3 or TRBV12-4 and TRBJ1-2; TRBD1 might be the D (6 bases). Trimming took 6 bases from V and 3 from J, leaving 11 bases between them. This CDR3 has 13 residues. In DNA, the CDR3 is TGTGCCAGCAGGACAGGTCCCTACTATGGCTACACCTTC. Protein product: CASRTGPYYGYTF.

The chain carries TRBV11-2 and TRBJ2-7; the D is unclear. Germline assignment: CDR1 SGHAT and CDR2 FQNNGV. Trimming took 1 base from V and 5 from J, leaving 18 bases between them. The CDR3 sequence is 16 residues long. The CDR3 bases are TGTGCCAGCAGCTTAGCCCCCCTGTGGTATCGGAACGAGCAGTACTTC. As protein: CASSLAPLWYRNEQYF. The variable domain in full, with the rest retrieved from reference TRBV11-2 and TRBJ2-7, is EAGVAQSPRYKIIEKRQSVAFWCNPISGHATLYWYQQILGQGPKLLIQFQNNGVVDDSQLPKDRFSAERLKGVDSTLKIQPAKLEDSAVYLCASSLAPLWYRNEQYFGPGTRLTVT.

This clonotype has just a few counts. The chain joins TRBV28 to TRBJ2-3; 7 bases match TRBD2. Germline values: CDR1 MDHEN, CDR2 SYDVKM. The CDR3 has 14 amino acids. Trimming cost V 5 bases and J 2 bases; bases outside gene matches: 4. The CDR3 here is CASSGRDYTDTQYF. CDR3 bases: TGTGCCAGCAGTGGCCGGGACTACACAGATACGCAGTATTTT.

About this clonotype: The conserved phenylalanine or tryptophan normally closing the CDR3 is absent here, so this likely arose from a read error. J is TRBJ2-2 and V is TRBV29-1, with TRBD2 as a possible D gene (6 bases). Per the germline V gene, CDR1 is SQVTM and CDR2 is ANQGSEA. V lost 7 bases and J 7 bases, leaving 22 bases between the germline ends. The CDR3 runs to 15 residues. Written as DNA, the CDR3 is TGCAGCGCTCTAACCGGGGGTATTGCGATCGGGGAGCTGTTTTTG. Translation: CSALTGGIAIGELFL.

Worth noting for this clonotype: An end of the junction does not agree with germline; a read error may underlie this. The gene calls are TRBV4-3 and TRBJ1-1; D perhaps matches TRBD1 (5 bases). CDR3 length: 15 amino acids. In germline, CDR1 is LGHNA, CDR2 YSLEER. As DNA, the CDR3 is TGCGCCAGCAGCCAAGGAGCAGGGATGAACGCTGAAGCTTTCTTT. Amino acid sequence: CASSQGAGMNAEAFF.

The chain recombines TRBV28 with TRBJ1-1; 10 nucleotides align to TRBD1. The junction had 14 bases not matched to a gene; V was cut back by 7 bases and J by 6 bases. Looked up from germline, CDR1 is MDHEN and CDR2 is SYDVKM. The CDR3 spans 16 residues. The CDR3 sequence: CASMGSATGGWSEAFF. The CDR3 nucleotides read TGTGCCAGCATGGGCTCAGCGACAGGGGGCTGGTCTGAAGCTTTCTTT.

This chain uses TRBV12-5 with TRBJ2-1, with a weak D call TRBD2 (5 bases). Trimming removed 0 bases at V and 5 bases at J, with 35 bases between. This CDR3 contains 23 residues. Germline loops: CDR1 LGHNT, CDR2 FRNRAP. CDR3 loop: CASGLVLRGLKGTGIGHDNEQFF. The CDR3 DNA reads TGTGCTAGTGGTTTGGTACTTCGGGGTCTCAAGGGTACGGGGATTGGTCACGACAATGAGCAGTTCTTC.

This clonotype was detected a few times. One end of the junction does not line up with germline, which may come from a read error. This CDR3 reads CASSEPPLLEDF. Here the CDR3 DNA reads TGTGCCAGCAGTGAACCGCCACTTCTTGAGGACTTC. The chain recombines TRBV6-1 with TRBJ2-7; unclear D gene. CDR3 length: 12 amino acids. Germline CDR1 and CDR2: MNHNS and SASEGT.

The chain has TRBV27 and TRBJ1-6; no firm D call. The CDR3 extends over 16 amino acids. V dropped 7 bases and J dropped 4 bases, with 17 bases sitting between them. Germline values: CDR1 MNHEY, CDR2 SMNVEV (reference sequence). CDR3 sequence (DNA): TGTGCCAGCAAAAAAGGCGGCGGACTTTATAATTCACCCCTCCACTTT. Its translation is CASKKGGGLYNSPLHF.

The gene calls are TRBV20-1 and TRBJ2-3, with 7 positions matching TRBD2. CDR1 is DFQATT, CDR2 SNEGSKA, per germline (reference sequence). The junction had 8 bases not matched to a gene; V was cut back by 0 bases and J by 5 bases. This CDR3 is 15 amino acids long. This chain's CDR3 is CSAREPWGGGDTQYF. CDR3 coding DNA: TGCAGTGCTAGAGAACCTTGGGGCGGGGGAGATACGCAGTATTTT.

V and J are TRBV2 and TRBJ2-1; D unclear. Germline loops: CDR1 SNHLY, CDR2 FYNNEI. Trimming removed 1 base from V and 3 bases from J, with 4 bases in between. The CDR3 has 13 amino acids. The CDR3 DNA sequence: TGTGCCAGCAGTGAAGAAAACTACAATGAGCAGTTCTTC. It codes for CASSEENYNEQFF.